A single sample gave rise to the 9 T cell receptor beta chains below, sequenced in a study of cytomegalovirus exposure and HLA in healthy donors. Vbeta (60) and Jbeta (13) primers were used in the PCR. Clones were read by immunoSEQ multiplex PCR, and TCRdb kept only the in-frame ones, dropping some. The repertoire holds 65,000 to 95,000 clones, about 81% seen once, with 9.5% to 15% in the top ten. Input material: PBMCs. The receptor set was obtained from a man between 65 and 85 years old in good health and CMV-seronegative.

Comments on this clone: At the DNA level, this CDR3 is encoded by other sequences in the same sample as well. The chain has TRBV6-5 and TRBJ2-7, with a weak D call TRBD2 (7 bases). CDR1 and CDR2 from the germline V gene are MNHEY and SVGAGI. Trimming took 6 bases from V and 2 from J, leaving 14 bases between them. The CDR3 has 14 residues. The CDR3 spells CASRGGGAPYEQYF. The CDR3 nucleotides are TGTGCCAGCAGGGGTGGGGGGGCCCCCTACGAGCAGTACTTC.

The V gene is TRBV11-3, the J gene TRBJ1-1; 10 bases are shared with TRBD1. Germline V gene lookup returns CDR1 SGHNT and CDR2 YENEEA. V lost 5 bases and J lost 11; bases outside the gene matches: 17. The CDR3 totals 16 residues. The CDR3 loop reads CASSHQGQGWYPGAFF. In nucleotides, the CDR3 is TGTGCCAGCAGCCATCAGGGACAGGGGTGGTATCCGGGGGCTTTCTTT. The entire variable domain, with the rest obtained from reference TRBV11-3 and TRBJ1-1, is as follows: EAGVVQSPRYKIIEKKQPVAFWCNPISGHNTLYWYLQNLGQGPELLIRYENEEAVDDSQLPKDRFSAERLKGVDSTLKIQPAELGDSAVYLCASSHQGQGWYPGAFFGQGTRLTVV.

The V gene is TRBV12-5, the J gene TRBJ2-7, with 7 bases aligning to TRBD1. V shed 5 bases and J 1 base; nucleotides not matched to a gene: 2. Looked up from germline, CDR1 is LGHNT and CDR2 is FRNRAP. The CDR3 totals 13 residues. Written as DNA, the CDR3 is TGTGCTAGTGGTGCAGGGGGTTCCTACGAGCAGTACTTC. Translation: CASGAGGSYEQYF.

The rearrangement uses TRBV14 and TRBJ1-6, with 7 bases that match TRBD1. The ends lost 4 bases at V and 6 bases at J; junction bases unmatched: 6. CDR1 is SGHDN, CDR2 FVKESK, per germline. The CDR3 loop spans 15 amino acids. CDR3 in amino acids: CASSLMRQGNSPLHF. CDR3 nucleotides: TGTGCCAGCAGCCTAATGAGACAGGGTAATTCACCCCTCCACTTT.

The chain combines TRBV7-6 with TRBJ2-7, with D possibly matching TRBD1 (7 bases). V was clipped by 1 base and J by 2 bases, with 24 bases between them. Looked up from germline, CDR1 is SGHVS and CDR2 is FNYEAQ. The CDR3 spans 19 residues. CDR3 sequence: CASSLEGGAGGGFPYEQYF. As DNA, the CDR3 is TGTGCCAGCAGCTTAGAAGGGGGCGCTGGAGGGGGGTTTCCCTACGAGCAGTACTTC.

This chain connects TRBV7-9 to TRBJ2-7, with D maybe TRBD2 (6 bases). The CDR3 is 14 amino acids. Germline assignment: CDR1 SEHNR and CDR2 FQNEAQ (reference sequence). Trimming took 2 bases from V and 2 from J, leaving 10 bases between them. CDR3 DNA sequence: TGTGCCAGCAGCTTAAGGGAGGCCCCCTACGAGCAGTACTTC. Protein sequence: CASSLREAPYEQYF.

The rearrangement joins TRBV27 to TRBJ2-7; D ambiguous. Trimming removed 4 bases at V and 1 base at J, with 11 bases between. CDR1 is MNHEY and CDR2 is SMNVEV in the germline V gene (reference sequence). This CDR3 region has 14 residues. CDR3 loop: CASSSRPGSYEQYF. The CDR3 DNA is TGTGCCAGCAGTTCCAGGCCAGGTTCCTACGAGCAGTACTTC.

The chain employs TRBV7-2 and TRBJ1-4; D may be TRBD1 (6 bases). This CDR3 is 16 amino acids long. The V gene lost 3 bases and the J gene lost 4 bases, with 15 bases spanning the gap. The germline V gene has CDR1 SGHTA and CDR2 FQGNSA. CDR3 sequence: CASSFGTRGGNEKLFF. DNA of the CDR3: TGTGCCAGCAGCTTTGGGACACGGGGTGGTAATGAAAAACTGTTTTTT.

The gene calls are TRBV7-2 and TRBJ2-7, with D perhaps matching TRBD1 (6 bases). This CDR3 spans 15 amino acids. V lost 5 bases to trimming and J lost 2 bases, with 16 bases between them. Looked up from germline, CDR1 is SGHTA and CDR2 is FQGNSA. The CDR3 here is CTSSLGMTGTYEQYF. In nucleotides, the CDR3 is TGTACCAGCAGCCTGGGGATGACAGGAACCTACGAGCAGTACTTC.